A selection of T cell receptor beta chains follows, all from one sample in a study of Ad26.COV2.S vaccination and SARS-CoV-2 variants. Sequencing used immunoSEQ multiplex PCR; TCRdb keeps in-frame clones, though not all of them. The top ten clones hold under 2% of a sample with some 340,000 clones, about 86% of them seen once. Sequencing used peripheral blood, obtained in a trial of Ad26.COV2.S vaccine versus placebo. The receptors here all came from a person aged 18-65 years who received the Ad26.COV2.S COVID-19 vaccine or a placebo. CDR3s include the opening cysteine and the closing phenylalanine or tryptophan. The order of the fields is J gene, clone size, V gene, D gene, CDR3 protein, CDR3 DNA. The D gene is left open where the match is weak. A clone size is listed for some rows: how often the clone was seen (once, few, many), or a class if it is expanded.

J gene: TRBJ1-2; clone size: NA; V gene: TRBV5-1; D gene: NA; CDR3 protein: CASSLASGQSNYGYTF; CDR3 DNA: TGCGCCAGCAGCTTGGCCTCAGGACAGTCTAACTATGGCTACACCTTC
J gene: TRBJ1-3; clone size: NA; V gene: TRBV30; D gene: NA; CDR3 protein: CAWSVLRTGNTIYF; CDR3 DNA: TGTGCCTGGAGTGTACTCAGGACTGGAAACACCATATATTTT
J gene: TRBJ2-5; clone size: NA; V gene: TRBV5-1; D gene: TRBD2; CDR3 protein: CASSPGLAYETQYF; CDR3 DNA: TGCGCCAGCAGCCCAGGACTAGCGTACGAGACCCAGTACTTC
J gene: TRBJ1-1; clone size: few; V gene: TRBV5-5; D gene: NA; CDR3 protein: CASSFQGGGTEAFF; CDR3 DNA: TGTGCCAGCAGCTTTCAGGGTGGAGGCACTGAAGCTTTCTTT
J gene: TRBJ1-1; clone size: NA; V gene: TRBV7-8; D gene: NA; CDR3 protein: CASSLGQAERAEAFF; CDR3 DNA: TGTGCCAGCAGCTTAGGTCAGGCGGAGAGGGCTGAAGCTTTCTTT
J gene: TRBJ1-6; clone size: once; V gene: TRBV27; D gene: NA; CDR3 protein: CASSGTPDNSPLHF; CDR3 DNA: TGTGCCAGCAGCGGGACACCAGATAATTCACCCCTCCACTTT
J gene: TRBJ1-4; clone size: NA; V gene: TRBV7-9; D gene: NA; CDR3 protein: CASSLSRGANEKLFF; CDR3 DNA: TGTGCCAGCAGCTTAAGTCGGGGAGCTAATGAAAAACTGTTTTTT
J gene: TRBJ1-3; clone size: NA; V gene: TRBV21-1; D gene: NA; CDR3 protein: CASGPTGRRGNTIYF; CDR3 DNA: TGTGCCAGCGGACCCACAGGGCGGCGAGGAAACACCATATATTTT
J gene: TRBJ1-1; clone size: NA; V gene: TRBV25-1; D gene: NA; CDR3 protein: CASSEFSGGQRGAFF; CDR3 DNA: TGTGCCAGCAGTGAATTTTCAGGCGGTCAGCGTGGAGCTTTCTTT
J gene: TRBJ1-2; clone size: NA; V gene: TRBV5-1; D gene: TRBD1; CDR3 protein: CASSHTGGPHYGYTF; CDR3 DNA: TGCGCCAGCAGCCATACAGGGGGGCCTCACTATGGCTACACCTTC
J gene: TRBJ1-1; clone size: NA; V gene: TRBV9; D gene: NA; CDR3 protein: CASSVVPFPQGENEAFF; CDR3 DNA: TGTGCCAGCAGCGTAGTCCCCTTTCCACAGGGAGAGAATGAGGCTTTCTTT
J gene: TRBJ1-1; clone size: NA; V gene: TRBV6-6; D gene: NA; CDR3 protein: CASSIGESTEAFF; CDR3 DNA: TGTGCCAGCAGTATAGGGGAATCAACTGAAGCTTTCTTT
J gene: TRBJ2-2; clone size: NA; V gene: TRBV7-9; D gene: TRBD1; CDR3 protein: CASSLKDRDTGELFF; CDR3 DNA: TGTGCCAGCAGCTTGAAAGACAGGGACACCGGGGAGCTGTTTTTT
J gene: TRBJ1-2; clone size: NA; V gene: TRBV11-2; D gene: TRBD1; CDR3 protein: CASSSRDSGGYTF; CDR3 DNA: TGTGCCAGCAGCTCCCGGGACAGCGGGGGCTACACCTTC
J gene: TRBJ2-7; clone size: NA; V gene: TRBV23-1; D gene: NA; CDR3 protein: CASSQSHRGPECEQYF; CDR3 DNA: TGCGCCAGCAGTCAATCCCATAGGGGACCCGAGTGCGAGCAGTACTTC
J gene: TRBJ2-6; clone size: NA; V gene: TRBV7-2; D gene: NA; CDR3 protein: CASSQSGAGANVLTF; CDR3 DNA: TGTGCCAGCAGTCAGTCTGGGGCTGGGGCCAACGTCCTGACTTTC
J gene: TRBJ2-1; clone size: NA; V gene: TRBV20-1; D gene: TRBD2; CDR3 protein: CSASLAGRVNEQFF; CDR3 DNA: TGCAGTGCTAGTTTAGCGGGGCGGGTGAATGAGCAGTTCTTC
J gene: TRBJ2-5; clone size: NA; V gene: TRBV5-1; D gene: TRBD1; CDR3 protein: CASSLQDRVEETQYF; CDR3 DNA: TGCGCCAGCAGCTTACAGGACAGGGTGGAAGAGACCCAGTACTTC
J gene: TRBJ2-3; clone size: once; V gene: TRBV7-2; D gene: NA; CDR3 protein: CASSFFSDTQYF; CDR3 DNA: TGTGCCAGCAGCTTCTTCTCAGATACGCAGTATTTT
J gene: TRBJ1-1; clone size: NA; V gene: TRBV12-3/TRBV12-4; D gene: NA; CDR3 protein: CASSLRGSTEAFF; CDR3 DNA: TGTGCCAGCAGTTTAAGGGGTTCCACTGAAGCTTTCTTT
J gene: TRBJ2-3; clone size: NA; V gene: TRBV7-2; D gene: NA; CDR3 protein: CASSLVATSGADTQYF; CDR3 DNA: TGTGCCAGCAGCTTAGTCGCGACTAGTGGGGCAGATACGCAGTATTTT
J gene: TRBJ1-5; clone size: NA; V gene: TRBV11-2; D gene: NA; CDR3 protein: CASSPDRNQPQHF; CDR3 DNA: TGTGCCAGCAGCCCCGACAGAAATCAGCCCCAGCATTTT
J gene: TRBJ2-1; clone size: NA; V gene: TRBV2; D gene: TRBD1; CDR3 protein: CASSVPSTGPNEQFF; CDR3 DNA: TGTGCCAGCAGCGTTCCTTCGACAGGGCCCAATGAGCAGTTCTTC
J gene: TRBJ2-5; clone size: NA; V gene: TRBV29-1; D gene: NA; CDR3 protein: CSVTPGWGEVRQETQYF; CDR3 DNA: TGCAGCGTCACCCCCGGTTGGGGGGAAGTCAGGCAAGAGACCCAGTACTTC
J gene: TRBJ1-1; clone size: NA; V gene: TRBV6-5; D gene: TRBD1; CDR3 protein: CASNGQGGPLTEAFF; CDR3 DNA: TGTGCCAGCAACGGACAGGGAGGCCCCCTCACTGAAGCTTTCTTT
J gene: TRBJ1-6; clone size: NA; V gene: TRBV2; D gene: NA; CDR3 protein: CASRTQSVNSPLHF; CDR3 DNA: TGTGCCAGCAGGACCCAGTCCGTTAATTCACCCCTCCACTTT
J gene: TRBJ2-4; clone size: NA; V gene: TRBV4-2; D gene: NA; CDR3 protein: CASSQEPGRAKNIQYF; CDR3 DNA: TGTGCCAGCAGCCAAGAGCCGGGGAGGGCCAAAAACATTCAGTACTTC
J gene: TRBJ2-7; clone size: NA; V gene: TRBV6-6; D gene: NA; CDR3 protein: CASSPIGLRNYYEQYF; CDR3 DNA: TGTGCCAGCAGTCCGATAGGACTGAGGAACTATTACGAGCAGTACTTC
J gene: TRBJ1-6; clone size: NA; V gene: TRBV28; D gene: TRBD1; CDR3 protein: CASSFLRDSRSYNSPLHF; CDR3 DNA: TGTGCCAGCAGTTTCCTCCGGGACAGCCGCTCCTATAATTCACCCCTCCACTTT
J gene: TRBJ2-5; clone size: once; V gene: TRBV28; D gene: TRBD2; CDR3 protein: CASSPRDWRTSGGEETQYF; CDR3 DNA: TGTGCCAGCAGCCCCCGGGACTGGAGGACTAGCGGGGGAGAAGAGACCCAGTACTTC
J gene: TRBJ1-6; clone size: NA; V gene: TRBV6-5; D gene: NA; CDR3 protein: CASSPPQNNSPLHF; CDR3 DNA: TGTGCCAGCAGCCCACCTCAAAACAATTCACCCCTCCACTTT
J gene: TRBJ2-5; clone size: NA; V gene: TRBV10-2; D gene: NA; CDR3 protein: CASSESGGRTQYF; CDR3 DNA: TGCGCCAGCAGTGAGTCGGGGGGAAGGACCCAGTACTTC
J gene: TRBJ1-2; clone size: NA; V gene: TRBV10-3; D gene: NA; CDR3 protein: CAIRSGQINYGYTF; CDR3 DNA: TGTGCCATCAGATCCGGACAGATAAACTATGGCTACACCTTC
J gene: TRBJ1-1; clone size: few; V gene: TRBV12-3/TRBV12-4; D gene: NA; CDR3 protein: CASSPGLNTEAFF; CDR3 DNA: TGTGCCAGCAGCCCCGGACTAAACACTGAAGCTTTCTTT
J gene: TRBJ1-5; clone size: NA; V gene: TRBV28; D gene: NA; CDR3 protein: CASSYYVGLGQPQHF; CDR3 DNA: TGTGCCAGCAGTTATTACGTGGGGTTAGGTCAGCCCCAGCATTTT
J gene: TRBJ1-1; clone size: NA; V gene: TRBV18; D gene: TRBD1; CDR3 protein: CASSPKAGQGQSTEAFF; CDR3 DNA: TGTGCCAGCTCACCCAAAGCGGGACAGGGCCAGAGCACTGAAGCTTTCTTT
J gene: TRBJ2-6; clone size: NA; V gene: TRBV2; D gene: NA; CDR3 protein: CASSIRRTGANVLTF; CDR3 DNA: TGTGCCAGCAGTATACGCCGAACTGGGGCCAACGTCCTGACTTTC
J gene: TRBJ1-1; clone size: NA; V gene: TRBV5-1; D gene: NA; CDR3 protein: CASSRRGEGDFEAFF; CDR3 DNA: TGCGCCAGCAGCCGTAGAGGTGAAGGGGACTTTGAAGCTTTCTTT
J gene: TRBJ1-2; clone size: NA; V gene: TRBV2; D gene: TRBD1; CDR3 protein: CASSEGQGVVGYTF; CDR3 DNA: TGTGCCAGCAGTGAGGGACAGGGGGTGGTTGGCTACACCTTC
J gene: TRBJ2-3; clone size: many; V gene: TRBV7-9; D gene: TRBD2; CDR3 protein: CASRGGGTNTDTQYF; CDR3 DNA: TGTGCCAGCAGGGGCGGGGGGACTAACACAGATACGCAGTATTTT
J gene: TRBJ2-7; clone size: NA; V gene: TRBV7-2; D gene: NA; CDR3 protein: CASSLWGRNYEQYF; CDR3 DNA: TGTGCCAGCAGCTTGTGGGGTAGGAACTACGAGCAGTACTTC
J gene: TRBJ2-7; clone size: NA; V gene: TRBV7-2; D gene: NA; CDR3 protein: CASSLVAGEGSYEQYF; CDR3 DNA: TGTGCCAGCAGCTTAGTGGCAGGGGAAGGGAGCTACGAGCAGTACTTC
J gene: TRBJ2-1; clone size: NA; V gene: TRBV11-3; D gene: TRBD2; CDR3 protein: CASSLPSERGGRGEQFF; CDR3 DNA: TGTGCCAGCAGCTTACCAAGTGAGCGGGGGGGCCGAGGTGAGCAGTTCTTC
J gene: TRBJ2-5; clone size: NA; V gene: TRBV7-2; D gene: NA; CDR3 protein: CASSPKQETQYF; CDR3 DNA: TGTGCCAGCAGCCCGAAACAAGAGACCCAGTACTTC
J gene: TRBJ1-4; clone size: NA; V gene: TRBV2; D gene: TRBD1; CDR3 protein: CASSPGGEKLFF; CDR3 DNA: TGTGCCAGCAGTCCAGGGGGTGAAAAACTGTTTTTT
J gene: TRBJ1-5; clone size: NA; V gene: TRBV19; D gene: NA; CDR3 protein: CASSDTITGSGNQPQHF; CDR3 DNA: TGTGCCAGTAGTGATACAATCACAGGGAGCGGCAATCAGCCCCAGCATTTT
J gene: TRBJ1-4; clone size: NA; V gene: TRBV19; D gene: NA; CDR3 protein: CASSGAIRLGDEKLFF; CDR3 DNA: TGTGCCAGTAGTGGGGCCATCCGTTTGGGGGATGAAAAACTGTTTTTT
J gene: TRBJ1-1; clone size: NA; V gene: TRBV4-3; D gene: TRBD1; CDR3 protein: CASSQVGQMNTEAFF; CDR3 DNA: TGCGCCAGCAGCCAAGTGGGACAGATGAACACTGAAGCTTTCTTT
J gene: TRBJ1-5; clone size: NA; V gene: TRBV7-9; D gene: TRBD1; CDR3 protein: CASSLEPGQGQPQHF; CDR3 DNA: TGTGCCAGCAGCTTAGAGCCGGGACAGGGACAGCCCCAGCATTTT
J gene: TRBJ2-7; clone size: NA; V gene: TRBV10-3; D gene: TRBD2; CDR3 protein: CAISPGLGVSGYEQYF; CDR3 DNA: TGTGCCATCTCCCCGGGACTAGGAGTTAGTGGCTACGAGCAGTACTTC
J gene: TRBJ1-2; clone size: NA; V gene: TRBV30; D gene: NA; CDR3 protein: CACSRVNYGYTF; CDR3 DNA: TGTGCTTGCTCCCGGGTCAACTATGGCTACACCTTC
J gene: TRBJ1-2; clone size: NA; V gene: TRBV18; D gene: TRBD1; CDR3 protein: CASSPPTGGYGYTF; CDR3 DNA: TGTGCCAGCTCACCACCGACAGGGGGCTATGGCTACACCTTC
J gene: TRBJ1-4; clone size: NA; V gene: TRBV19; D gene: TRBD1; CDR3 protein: CASSSPGTVNEKLFF; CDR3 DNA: TGTGCCAGTAGTTCGCCCGGGACAGTTAATGAAAAACTGTTTTTT
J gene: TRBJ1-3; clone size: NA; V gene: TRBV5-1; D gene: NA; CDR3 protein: CASSYSSSGNTIYF; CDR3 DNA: TGCGCCAGCAGCTATTCGAGCTCTGGAAACACCATATATTTT